One sample yielded the 14 T cell receptor beta chains listed below, sequenced in a study of T-cell memory formation after mild COVID-19. TCRdb reprocessed the 5' RACE reads with MiXCR, giving one entry per CDR3 protein. Of fewer than 90,000 distinct CDR3 sequences listed, over 11% were seen once; the top ten hold about a third. What was sequenced was PBMCs or a T cell subset sorted from them (not recorded which). Every receptor here comes from an adult woman who had mild COVID-19 (a few samples of this study predate the infection). Cell type and time point are not known.

This clonotype was seen a few times. The chain combines TRBV20-1 with TRBJ2-1, with unresolved D. In germline, CDR1 is DFQATT, CDR2 SNEGSKA (reference sequence). The CDR3 contains 12 residues. The V end lost 3 bases, the J end lost 6 bases, and 9 bases lay between the germline ends. The CDR3 loop reads CSASTPLNEQFF. DNA for the CDR3: TGCAGTGCTAGTACGCCCCTCAATGAGCAGTTCTTC.

This clonotype was seen only a few times. The rearrangement links TRBV27 to TRBJ2-5, with TRBD2 matching over 7 bases. The CDR3 has 13 amino acids. CDR1 MNHEY and CDR2 SMNVEV come from the germline V gene (reference sequence). The junction had 4 bases not matched to a gene; V was cut back by 5 bases and J by 4 bases. CDR3 sequence: CASSPIAGETQYF. CDR3 coding DNA: TGTGCCAGCAGTCCCATAGCGGGAGAGACCCAGTACTTC.

This clonotype was observed a handful of times. The chain couples TRBV6-6 to TRBJ2-2; the match to TRBD2 covers 12 bases. CDR1 is MNHNY, CDR2 SVGAGI, per germline (reference sequence). V dropped 0 bases and J dropped 5; count of bases not matched to a gene: 7. The CDR3 length is 18 residues. Written as DNA, the CDR3 is TGTGCCAGCAGTTACTCCGGGGGACTAGCGGGTCTTACCGGGGAGCTGTTTTTT. Translation gives CASSYSGGLAGLTGELFF.

The V call is TRBV28, the J call TRBJ2-1, with 9 bases matching TRBD1. The germline gives CDR1 MDHEN, CDR2 SYDVKM. The CDR3 has 13 amino acids. J lost 10 bases, V lost 2 bases, and 3 bases had no gene match. CDR3 sequence: CASSLGTGREQFF. DNA for the CDR3: TGTGCCAGCAGTTTAGGGACAGGGAGGGAGCAGTTCTTC.

The CDR3 DNA follows: TGTGCCAGCAGTGAATCCGGGACTAATGAAAAACTGTTTTTT. It is translated as CASSESGTNEKLFF. The genes are TRBV6-4 and TRBJ1-4; D is undetermined. Germline CDR1 is MRHNA and CDR2 is SNTAGT. The CDR3 sequence is 14 residues long. V dropped 3 bases and J dropped 2 bases, with 7 bases sitting between them.

This chain connects TRBV20-1 to TRBJ2-1; D is perhaps TRBD1 or TRBD2 (6 bases each). The CDR3 has 14 amino acids. Germline CDR1 reads DFQATT; CDR2 reads SNEGSKA (reference sequence). V was shortened by 8 bases and J by 6 bases, with 20 bases between the two germline ends. CDR3 bases: TGCAGTCCCTGGGGGGCTGCCTTGAGCAATGAGCAGTTCTTC. It translates to CSPWGAALSNEQFF.

This rearrangement joins TRBV12-3 or TRBV12-4 to TRBJ1-2, with D perhaps TRBD1 (6 bases). The CDR3 consists of 13 residues. Between the trimmed V and J ends, which lost 5 bases and 4 bases, there was a span of 11 bases. The CDR3 DNA reads as TGTGCCAGCAGTCTGGGACAAATCTATGGCTACACCTTC. It yields the protein CASSLGQIYGYTF.

This clonotype has just a few counts. The chain is built from TRBV4-3 and TRBJ2-3; no reliable D call. The V gene's germline CDR1 is LGHNA and CDR2 YSLEER. The CDR3 sequence is 17 residues long. The V end lost 0 bases, the J end lost 3 bases, and 16 bases lay between the germline ends. This CDR3 reads CASSQDWVGETTDTQYF. CDR3 bases: TGCGCCAGCAGCCAAGATTGGGTGGGCGAGACGACAGATACGCAGTATTTT.

This clonotype came up a few times. The chain employs TRBV7-8 and TRBJ2-3; D gene uncertain. CDR1 and CDR2 from the germline V gene are SGHVS and FQNEAQ. V was cut by 5 bases and J by 14 bases, with 11 bases left in between. The CDR3 sequence is 10 residues long. CDR3 protein: CASSDGSWYF. CDR3 DNA sequence: TGTGCCAGCAGCGACGGATCGTGGTATTTT.

This clonotype was seen a few times. In DNA, the CDR3 is TGCGCCAGCAGCCAAGAACTTCATGGGAGGGAAGCTTTCTTT. Protein product: CASSQELHGREAFF. V is TRBV4-1 and J is TRBJ1-1; D is uncertain. The germline V gene encodes CDR1 MGHRA and CDR2 YSYEKL. Trimming left V 0 bases short and J 8 bases short, with 13 bases between. The CDR3 contains 14 residues.

The sample holds a few counts of this clonotype. The chain recombines TRBV7-3 with TRBJ2-3, with TRBD2 matching over 7 bases. Unmatched junction bases numbered 17, after V lost 2 bases and J lost 6 bases. This CDR3 contains 18 residues. Germline V gene data show CDR1 as SGHTA and CDR2 as FQGTGA. CDR3 region: CASSLLGGLDPLSDTQYF. The CDR3 region has the DNA TGTGCCAGCAGCTTATTGGGCGGACTAGACCCGTTGTCCGATACGCAGTATTTT.

V and J are TRBV2 and TRBJ2-1; 9 nucleotides line up with TRBD2. This CDR3 has 15 amino acids. CDR1 is SNHLY, CDR2 FYNNEI, per germline. V was pared by 4 bases and J by 4 bases, with 5 bases of the junction left unmatched. CDR3 loop: CASSGTSDEYNEQFF. The CDR3 DNA sequence: TGTGCCAGCAGTGGGACTAGCGACGAGTACAATGAGCAGTTCTTC.

This clonotype was seen a handful of times. The chain is built from TRBV11-3 and TRBJ2-7; D uncertain. V lost 0 bases and J lost 5, with 2 bases in between. The CDR3 loop spans 11 amino acids. Germline CDR1 reads SGHNT; CDR2 reads YENEEA. The CDR3 spells CASSLDHEQYF. The CDR3 region has the DNA TGTGCCAGCAGCTTAGACCACGAGCAGTACTTC.

The rearrangement uses TRBV12-3 or TRBV12-4 and TRBJ2-1, with 8 bases matching TRBD2. This CDR3 is 15 amino acids long. With 6 bases clipped from V and 1 base from J, the junction kept 5 bases outside the gene matches. CDR3 in DNA: TGTGCCAGCAGGGACGGGAGGGCGTCCTACAATGAGCAGTTCTTC. Translated: CASRDGRASYNEQFF.